The subject of this entry is one T cell receptor (beta chain). The antigen remains unidentified. These data belong to a study of persistence of HIV-infected CD4 T cells. This was the immunoSEQ version 4 assay in survey mode. Genomic DNA was diluted to roughly 9.4 ng/uL, up to roughly 1 ug per sample. Only in-frame clones appear in the TCRdb table, and some are missing; sequencing was by immunoSEQ multiplex PCR. The data contain roughly 25,000 clones, approximately 79% of them seen just once; the ten biggest clones take up about 1.8%. The CDR3 is 15 residues long. Germline V gene lookup returns CDR1 KGHSH and CDR2 LQKENI. The V end lost 3 bases, the J end lost 0 bases, and 6 bases lay between the germline ends. The stimulus was an HIV-1 Gag 15-mer peptide pool, about 1 ug/peptide/mL. Responding CD4+ T cells were sorted by upregulation of both CD40 ligand and CD69.

This TCR came from an adult man with HIV who was CMV-seropositive. The rearrangement links TRBV18 to TRBJ1-6, with D unclear. The specimen was CD4+ T cells sorted from PBMCs after approximately 19-hour stimulation, collected from a patient who received antiretroviral therapy. The chain's CDR3 is CASSPPSSYNSPLHF. In DNA form, the CDR3 reads TGTGCCAGCTCACCCCCTAGCTCCTATAATTCACCCCTCCACTTT.